This TCR beta chain originates from a study of blood T cell repertoires in COVID-19. For the study at large: PBMCs, B-cell-depleted T cells, or T cells were the source of the cDNA or gDNA that made up the material.

V was shortened by 7 bases and J by 1 base, with 7 bases between the two germline ends. Germline V CDR1 and CDR2: MGHDK, SYGVNS. The CDR3 consists of 12 residues. TCRdb keeps only in-frame clones here, not all; method: immunoSEQ multiplex PCR. The table has fewer than 300,000 clones, 80% to 85% seen once. The chain recombines TRBV25-1 with TRBJ2-5; D unclear. Input material: peripheral blood. This receptor was identified in a person aged 70 to 79 with COVID-19, enrolled during active disease. The CDR3 region is CASTRGQETQYF. Written as DNA, the CDR3 is TGTGCCAGCACACGCGGCCAAGAGACCCAGTACTTC.